What follows are 22 T cell receptor beta chains derived from one specimen sequenced in a study of PD-L1 blockade in urothelial cancer. This table comes from immunoSEQ multiplex PCR, and its TCRdb copy is limited to in-frame clones, with some not included. The sample has some 87,000 clones, around 90% seen once; the top ten hold about 2%. Regarding time point: pretreatment peripheral blood. Sample: PBMCs, taken around atezolizumab (anti-PD-L1) treatment. These receptor sequences come from a man aged 55 to 70 with urothelial cancer.

The V and J genes are TRBV7-9 and TRBJ1-2; D remains unclear. CDR3 length equals 13 residues. V was trimmed by 5 bases and J by 8 bases, leaving 15 bases between them. The germline V gene encodes CDR1 SEHNR and CDR2 FQNEAQ (reference sequence). CDR3 protein: CASSGVEGQGYTF. Here the CDR3 DNA reads TGTGCCAGCAGCGGGGTAGAGGGCCAAGGCTACACCTTC.

The rearrangement links TRBV13 to TRBJ2-1; possibly TRBD1 for D (7 bases). Germline CDR1 reads PRHDT; CDR2 reads FYEKMQ (reference sequence). The CDR3 extends over 15 amino acids. V was trimmed by 6 bases and J by 7 bases, leaving 19 bases between them. CDR3 sequence reads: CASSSLARGQNEQFF. CDR3 nucleotide sequence: TGTGCCAGCAGTTCTCTAGCGAGGGGGCAAAATGAGCAGTTCTTC.

V and J are TRBV18 and TRBJ1-3; D call uncertain. The CDR3 spans 15 residues. The V gene's germline CDR1 is KGHSH and CDR2 LQKENI. Trimming took 0 bases from V and 2 from J, leaving 8 bases between them. The CDR3 DNA sequence: TGTGCCAGCTCACCACCCGGAGATCCTGGAAACACCATATATTTT. Protein: CASSPPGDPGNTIYF.

CDR3 sequence reads: CASSDPDRASNQPQHF. In DNA form, the CDR3 reads TGTGCCAGCAGCGATCCGGACAGGGCAAGCAATCAGCCCCAGCATTTT. J is TRBJ1-5 and V is TRBV7-8; 8 bases line up with TRBD1. V shed 5 bases, J shed 1 base, and the junction held 7 bases outside the gene matches. Germline CDR1 is SGHVS and CDR2 is FQNEAQ. The CDR3 length is 16 residues.

The V gene is TRBV7-2, the J gene TRBJ2-1, with 11 bases identical to TRBD2. This CDR3 region has 16 residues. CDR1 is SGHTA, CDR2 FQGNSA, per germline. The trim removed 5 bases at V and 4 bases at J, leaving 7 bases unmatched. In DNA form, the CDR3 reads TGTGCCAGCAGCGAACGGACTAGCGGGTTTTACAATGAGCAGTTCTTC. This gives the protein CASSERTSGFYNEQFF.

The chain is built from TRBV19 and TRBJ1-5; maybe TRBD1 (6 bases). The CDR3 runs 16 residues. Trimming took 0 bases from V and 4 from J, leaving 13 bases between them. The germline V gene has CDR1 LNHDA and CDR2 SQIVND (reference sequence). The CDR3 sequence is CASSIDRGAVNQPQHF. CDR3 bases: TGTGCCAGTAGTATAGATCGGGGGGCAGTAAATCAGCCCCAGCATTTT.

The V gene is TRBV28, the J gene TRBJ2-6; TRBD2 agrees at 13 bases. There are 21 residues in the CDR3. V shed 4 bases and J 6 bases; nucleotides not matched to a gene: 18. CDR1 MDHEN and CDR2 SYDVKM come from the germline V gene. CDR3 sequence (DNA): TGTGCCAGCAGTTCCGACCATACGACTAGCGGGAGGATTCATGAGGCCAACGTCCTGACTTTC. It translates to CASSSDHTTSGRIHEANVLTF.

The chain couples TRBV19 to TRBJ2-5; the D gene is possibly TRBD1 (6 bases). CDR3 length: 12 residues. Trimming removed 4 bases from V and 5 bases from J, with 8 bases in between. The germline V gene has CDR1 LNHDA and CDR2 SQIVND (reference sequence). The CDR3: CASSKGEETQYF. The CDR3 DNA reads as TGTGCCAGTAGTAAGGGGGAGGAGACCCAGTACTTC.

The chain uses TRBV9 and TRBJ2-6, with D perhaps TRBD2 (6 bases). The V end lost 4 bases, the J end lost 4 bases, and 18 bases lay between the germline ends. The V gene's germline CDR1 is SGDLS and CDR2 YYNGEE. The CDR3 is 17 residues long. The CDR3 protein is CASSSVDGSPGANVLTF. In DNA form, the CDR3 reads TGTGCCAGCAGCTCGGTTGACGGGAGCCCAGGGGCCAACGTCCTGACTTTC.

The gene calls are TRBV5-1 and TRBJ2-7; 8 bases align to TRBD1. The CDR3 spans 14 residues. The V gene's germline CDR1 is SGHRS and CDR2 YFSETQ. V dropped 2 bases and J dropped 0; count of bases not matched to a gene: 1. CDR3 DNA sequence: TGCGCCAGCAGCTTACAGGGGGACTCCTACGAGCAGTACTTC. Translation gives CASSLQGDSYEQYF. The full variable domain, its missing parts supplied by reference TRBV5-1 and TRBJ2-7, is KAGVTQTPRYLIKTRGQQVTLSCSPISGHRSVSWYQQTPGQGLQFLFEYFSETQRNKGNFPGRFSGRQFSNSRSEMNVSTLELGDSALYLCASSLQGDSYEQYFGPGTRLTVT.

The chain carries TRBV7-2 and TRBJ1-3, with a possible D match to TRBD1 (6 bases). V was clipped by 5 bases and J by 0 bases, with 11 bases between them. Germline V gene data show CDR1 as SGHTA and CDR2 as FQGNSA. This CDR3 is 15 amino acids long. The CDR3 region is CASSRDISSGNTIYF. The DNA for the CDR3 is TGTGCCAGCAGCCGGGACATCAGCTCTGGAAACACCATATATTTT.

This clone was seen a handful of times. This rearrangement joins TRBV18 to TRBJ2-3; no clear D. Per the germline V gene, CDR1 is KGHSH and CDR2 is LQKENI. CDR3 length equals 12 residues. V gave up 5 bases and J gave up 5 bases, with 8 bases separating them. As DNA, the CDR3 is TGTGCCAGCTCAGCTCGAGGAGATACGCAGTATTTT. This codes for CASSARGDTQYF.

The chain couples TRBV7-9 to TRBJ2-7; 7 bases line up with TRBD1. V trimming: 5 bases; J trimming: 0 bases; junction bases outside the gene matches: 7. CDR3 size: 15 residues. Germline CDR1 is SEHNR and CDR2 is FQNEAQ (reference sequence). The CDR3 is CASSPRDSSSYEQYF. CDR3 sequence (DNA): TGTGCCAGCAGCCCGAGGGACAGCAGCTCCTACGAGCAGTACTTC.

This clone is a singleton in its sample. The chain joins TRBV9 to TRBJ2-5; a weak D match, TRBD2 (5 bases). This CDR3 contains 14 residues. Per the germline V gene, CDR1 is SGDLS and CDR2 is YYNGEE. The germline V and J ends were trimmed by 4 bases and 5 bases, with 15 bases remaining between them. CDR3: CASSPTGFRETQYF. The CDR3 coding sequence is TGTGCCAGCAGCCCGACGGGGTTCCGGGAGACCCAGTACTTC.

The gene calls are TRBV5-5 and TRBJ2-3; D is possibly TRBD2 (6 bases). Germline V gives CDR1 SGHKS, CDR2 YYEKEE (reference sequence). V was trimmed by 4 bases and J by 0 bases, leaving 18 bases between them. The CDR3 totals 17 residues. The CDR3 DNA is TGTGCCAGCAGCCCACCTAGAAGCGGGTTTAGCACAGATACGCAGTATTTT. Amino acids: CASSPPRSGFSTDTQYF. The variable domain in full, completed from reference TRBV5-5 and TRBJ2-3, reads DAGVTQSPTHLIKTRGQQVTLRCSPISGHKSVSWYQQVLGQGPQFIFQYYEKEERGRGNFPDRFSARQFPNYSSELNVNALLLGDSALYLCASSPPRSGFSTDTQYFGPGTRLTVL.

V and J are TRBV9 and TRBJ2-1; tentatively, D is TRBD1 (5 bases). The ends were cut back, 3 bases at V and 5 bases at J, with 15 bases in the middle. Germline V lookup: CDR1 SGDLS, CDR2 YYNGEE. The CDR3 length is 15 residues. CDR3 coding DNA: TGTGCCAGCAGCGGGGGCGCTTTCAAAGACAATGAGCAGTTCTTC. Protein sequence: CASSGGAFKDNEQFF. Full variable domain (outside the CDR3, taken from reference TRBV9 and TRBJ2-1): DSGVTQTPKHLITATGQRVTLRCSPRSGDLSVYWYQQSLDQGLQFLIQYYNGEERAKGNILERFSAQQFPDLHSELNLSSLELGDSALYFCASSGGAFKDNEQFFGPGTRLTVL.

On this clone: The identical CDR3 is also encoded by other nucleotide sequences in the sample. This chain links TRBV28 with TRBJ1-5, with D possibly being TRBD1 (6 bases). Trimming took 3 bases from V and 6 from J, leaving 12 bases between them. CDR3 length: 14 amino acids. Per the germline V gene, CDR1 is MDHEN and CDR2 is SYDVKM. CDR3 loop: CASSLGQGIQPQHF. CDR3 in DNA: TGTGCCAGCAGTTTGGGGCAGGGGATTCAGCCCCAGCATTTT.

The CDR3, as DNA: TGTGCCTGGAGTGGGGGGGTTCCTTCTGGGGCCAACGTCCTGACTTTC. Translating it yields CAWSGGVPSGANVLTF. J is TRBJ2-6 and V is TRBV30; a weak D match, TRBD2 (6 bases). Trimming cost V 1 base and J 1 base, with 11 bases left between them. The CDR3 contains 16 residues. Germline CDR1 reads GTSNPN; CDR2 reads SVGIG (reference sequence).

The genes are TRBV7-3 and TRBJ2-5; TRBD2 matches at 9 bases. The CDR3 loop spans 15 amino acids. J was trimmed by 9 bases and V by 5 bases; bases with no gene match: 13. The germline V gene has CDR1 SGHTA and CDR2 FQGTGA. This CDR3 reads CASSPTGTSLGAQYF. The CDR3 DNA sequence: TGTGCCAGCAGCCCGACCGGGACTAGCCTAGGGGCCCAGTACTTC.

This rearrangement joins TRBV18 to TRBJ2-7, with D perhaps matching TRBD2 (6 bases). CDR1 is KGHSH, CDR2 LQKENI, per germline. The CDR3 covers 16 residues. V gave up 3 bases and J gave up 3 bases, with 18 bases separating them. This CDR3 is CASSPPSGSVGYEQYF. As DNA, the CDR3 is TGTGCCAGCTCACCCCCGAGCGGGTCCGTAGGCTACGAGCAGTACTTC.

The chain recombines TRBV6-1 with TRBJ2-6, with 8 nucleotides matching TRBD2. There are 16 residues in the CDR3. The V and J ends lost 4 bases and 4 bases, in that order; junction bases with no gene match: 6. Germline CDR1 and CDR2: MNHNS and SASEGT. In DNA form, the CDR3 reads TGTGCCAGCAGTGCGGGGGGGGTCGGAGGGGCCAACGTCCTGACTTTC. Translation gives CASSAGGVGGANVLTF.

Points on this clone: At one boundary the junction diverges from the germline segment, which might be a read error. The rearrangement uses TRBV7-7 and TRBJ2-3, with 10 bases matching TRBD2. The CDR3 covers 16 residues. CDR1 is SSHAT, CDR2 FNYEAQ, per germline (reference sequence). The CDR3 DNA sequence: TGTGCTAGCAGCTCTGGATCTAGCGGGAGAGGGGATACGCAGTATTTT. Residues: CASSSGSSGRGDTQYF.